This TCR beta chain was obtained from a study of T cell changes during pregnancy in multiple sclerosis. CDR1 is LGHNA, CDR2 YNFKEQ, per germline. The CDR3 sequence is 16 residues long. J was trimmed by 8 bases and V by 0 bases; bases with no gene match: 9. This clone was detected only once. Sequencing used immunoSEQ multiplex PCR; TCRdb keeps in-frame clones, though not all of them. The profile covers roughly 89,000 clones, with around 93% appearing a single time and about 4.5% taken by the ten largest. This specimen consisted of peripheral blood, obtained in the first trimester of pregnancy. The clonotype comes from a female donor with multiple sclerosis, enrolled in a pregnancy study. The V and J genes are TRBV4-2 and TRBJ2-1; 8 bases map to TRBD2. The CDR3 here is CASSQEGVGRGDEQFF. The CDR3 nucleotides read TGTGCCAGCAGCCAAGAGGGGGTAGGGCGGGGGGATGAGCAGTTCTTC.